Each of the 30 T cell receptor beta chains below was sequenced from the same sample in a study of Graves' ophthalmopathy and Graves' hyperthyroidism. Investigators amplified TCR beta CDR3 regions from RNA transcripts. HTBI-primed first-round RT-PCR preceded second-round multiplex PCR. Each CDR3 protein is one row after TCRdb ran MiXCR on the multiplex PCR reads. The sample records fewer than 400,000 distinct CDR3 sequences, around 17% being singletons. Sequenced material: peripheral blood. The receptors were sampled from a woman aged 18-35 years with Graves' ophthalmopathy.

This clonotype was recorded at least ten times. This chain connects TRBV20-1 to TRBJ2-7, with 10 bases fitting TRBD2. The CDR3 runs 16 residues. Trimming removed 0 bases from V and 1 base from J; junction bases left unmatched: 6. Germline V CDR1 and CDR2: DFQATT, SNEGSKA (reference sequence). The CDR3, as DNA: TGCAGTGCTAGAGATCATAGCGGGGGGTTATCCTACGAGCAGTACTTC. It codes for CSARDHSGGLSYEQYF.

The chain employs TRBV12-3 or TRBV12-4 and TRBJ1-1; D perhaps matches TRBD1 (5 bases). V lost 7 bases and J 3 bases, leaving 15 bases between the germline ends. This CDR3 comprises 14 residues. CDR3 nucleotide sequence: TGTGCCAGCACCCCGATGGGAGGGGACACTGAAGCTTTCTTT. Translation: CASTPMGGDTEAFF.

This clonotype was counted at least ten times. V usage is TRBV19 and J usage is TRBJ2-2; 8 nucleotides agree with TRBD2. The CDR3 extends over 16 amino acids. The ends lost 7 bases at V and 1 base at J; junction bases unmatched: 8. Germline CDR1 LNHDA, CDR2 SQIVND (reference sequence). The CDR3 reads CASIGGARKNTGELFF. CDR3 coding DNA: TGTGCCAGTATCGGGGGGGCCAGGAAGAACACCGGGGAGCTGTTTTTT.

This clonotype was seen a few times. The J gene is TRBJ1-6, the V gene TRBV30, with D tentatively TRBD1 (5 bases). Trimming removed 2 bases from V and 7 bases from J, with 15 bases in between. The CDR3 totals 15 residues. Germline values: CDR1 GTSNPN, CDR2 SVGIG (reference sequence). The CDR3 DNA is TGTGCCTGGAGTCCCCACGGTCCAGGGAATTCACCCCTCCACTTT. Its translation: CAWSPHGPGNSPLHF.

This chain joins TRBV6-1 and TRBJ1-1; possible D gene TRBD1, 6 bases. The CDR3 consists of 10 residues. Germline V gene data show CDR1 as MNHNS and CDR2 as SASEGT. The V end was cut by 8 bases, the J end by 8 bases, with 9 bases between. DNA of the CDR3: TGTGCCAGCCAAGGGGGAGAAGCTTTCTTT. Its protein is CASQGGEAFF.

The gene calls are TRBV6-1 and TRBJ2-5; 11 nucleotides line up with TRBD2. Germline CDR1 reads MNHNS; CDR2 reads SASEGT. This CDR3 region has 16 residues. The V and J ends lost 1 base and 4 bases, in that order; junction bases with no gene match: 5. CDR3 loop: CASSEVTSGAGETQYF. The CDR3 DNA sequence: TGTGCCAGCAGTGAAGTGACTAGCGGGGCGGGAGAGACCCAGTACTTC.

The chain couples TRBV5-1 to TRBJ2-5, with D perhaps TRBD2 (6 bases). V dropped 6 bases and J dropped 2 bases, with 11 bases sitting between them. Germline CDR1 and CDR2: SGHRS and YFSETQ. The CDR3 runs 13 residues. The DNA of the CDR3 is TGCGCCAGCAACCCTAGCGCACAAGAGACCCAGTACTTC. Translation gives CASNPSAQETQYF.

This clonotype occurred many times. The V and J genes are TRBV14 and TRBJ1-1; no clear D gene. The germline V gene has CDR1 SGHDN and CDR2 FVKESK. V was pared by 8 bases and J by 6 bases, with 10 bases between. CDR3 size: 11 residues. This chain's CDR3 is CASAVGSEAFF. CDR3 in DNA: TGTGCCAGCGCGGTGGGATCTGAAGCTTTCTTT.

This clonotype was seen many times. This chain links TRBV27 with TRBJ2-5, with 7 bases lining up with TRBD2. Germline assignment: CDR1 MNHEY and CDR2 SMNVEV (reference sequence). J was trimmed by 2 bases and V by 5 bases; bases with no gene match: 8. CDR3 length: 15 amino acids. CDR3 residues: CASSPRISGQETQYF. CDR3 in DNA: TGTGCCAGCAGTCCCCGGATTAGCGGGCAAGAGACCCAGTACTTC.

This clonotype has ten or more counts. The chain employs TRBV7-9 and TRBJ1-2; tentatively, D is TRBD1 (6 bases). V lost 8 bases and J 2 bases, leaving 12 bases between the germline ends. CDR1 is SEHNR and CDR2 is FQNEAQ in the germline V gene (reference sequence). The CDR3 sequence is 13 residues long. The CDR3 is CASGDTANYGYTF. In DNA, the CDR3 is TGTGCCAGCGGGGACACTGCCAACTATGGCTACACCTTC.

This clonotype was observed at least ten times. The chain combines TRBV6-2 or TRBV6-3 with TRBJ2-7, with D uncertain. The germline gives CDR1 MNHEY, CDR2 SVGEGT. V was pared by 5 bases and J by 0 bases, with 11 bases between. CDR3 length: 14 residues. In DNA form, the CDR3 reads TGTGCCAGCAGTCCCCTAAGGGACTCCTACGAGCAGTACTTC. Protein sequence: CASSPLRDSYEQYF.

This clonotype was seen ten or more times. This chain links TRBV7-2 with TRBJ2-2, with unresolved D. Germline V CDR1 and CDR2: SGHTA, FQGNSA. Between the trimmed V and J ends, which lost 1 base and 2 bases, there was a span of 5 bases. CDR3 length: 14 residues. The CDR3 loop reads CASSLGANTGELFF. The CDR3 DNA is TGTGCCAGCAGCTTAGGGGCTAACACCGGGGAGCTGTTTTTT.

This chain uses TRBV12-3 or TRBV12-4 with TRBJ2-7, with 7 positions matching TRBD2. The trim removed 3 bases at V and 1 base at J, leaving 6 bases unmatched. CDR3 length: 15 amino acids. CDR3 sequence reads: CASSLASSGSYEQYF. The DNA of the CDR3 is TGTGCCAGCAGTTTGGCGTCTAGCGGTTCCTACGAGCAGTACTTC.

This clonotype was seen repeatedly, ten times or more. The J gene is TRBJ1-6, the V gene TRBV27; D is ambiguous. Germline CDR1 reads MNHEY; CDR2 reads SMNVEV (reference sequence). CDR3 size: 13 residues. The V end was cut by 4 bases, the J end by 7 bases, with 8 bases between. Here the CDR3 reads CASSSDPNSPLHF. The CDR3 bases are TGTGCCAGCAGTTCCGACCCCAATTCACCCCTCCACTTT.

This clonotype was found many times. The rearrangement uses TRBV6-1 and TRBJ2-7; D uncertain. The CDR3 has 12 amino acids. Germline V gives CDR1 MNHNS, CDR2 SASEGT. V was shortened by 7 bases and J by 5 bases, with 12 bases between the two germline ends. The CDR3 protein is CASMGSEHEQYF. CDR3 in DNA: TGTGCCAGCATGGGCTCCGAACACGAGCAGTACTTC.

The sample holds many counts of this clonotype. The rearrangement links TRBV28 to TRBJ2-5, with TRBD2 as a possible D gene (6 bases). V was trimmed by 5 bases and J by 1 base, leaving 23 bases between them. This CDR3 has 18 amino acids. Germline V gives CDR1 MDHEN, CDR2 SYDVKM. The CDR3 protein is CASSTPPDAGTAQETQYF. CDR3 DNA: TGTGCCAGCAGTACCCCACCCGATGCAGGGACTGCCCAAGAGACCCAGTACTTC.

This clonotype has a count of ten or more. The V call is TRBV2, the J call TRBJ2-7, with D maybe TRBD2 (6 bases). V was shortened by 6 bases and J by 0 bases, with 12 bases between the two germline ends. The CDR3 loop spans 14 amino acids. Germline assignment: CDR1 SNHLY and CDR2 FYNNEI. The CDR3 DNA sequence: TGTGCCAGCAGGGAGGGGAGCAGCTCCTACGAGCAGTACTTC. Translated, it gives CASREGSSSYEQYF. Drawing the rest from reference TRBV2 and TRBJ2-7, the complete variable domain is EPEVTQTPSHQVTQMGQEVILRCVPISNHLYFYWYRQILGQKVEFLVSFYNNEISEKSEIFDDQFSVERPDGSNFTLKIRSTKLEDSAMYFCASREGSSSYEQYFGPGTRLTVT.

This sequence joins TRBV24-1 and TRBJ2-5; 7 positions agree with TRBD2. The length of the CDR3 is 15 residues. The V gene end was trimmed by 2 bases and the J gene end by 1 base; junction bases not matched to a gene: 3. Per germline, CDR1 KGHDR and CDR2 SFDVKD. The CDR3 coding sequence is TGTGCCACCAGTGATTCCGGGACTACCCAAGAGACCCAGTACTTC. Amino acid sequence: CATSDSGTTQETQYF.

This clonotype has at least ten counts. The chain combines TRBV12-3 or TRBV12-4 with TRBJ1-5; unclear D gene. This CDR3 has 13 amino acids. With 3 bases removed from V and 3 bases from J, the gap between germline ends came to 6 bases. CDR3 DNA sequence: TGTGCCAGCAGTTTTAATCCCAATCAGCCCCAGCATTTT. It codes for CASSFNPNQPQHF.

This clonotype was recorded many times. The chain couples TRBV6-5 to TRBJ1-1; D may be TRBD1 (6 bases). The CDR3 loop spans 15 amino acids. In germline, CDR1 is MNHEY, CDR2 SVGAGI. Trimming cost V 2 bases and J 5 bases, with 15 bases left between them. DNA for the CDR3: TGTGCCAGCAGTTACATCGAGGGGGTAGGAACTGAAGCTTTCTTT. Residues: CASSYIEGVGTEAFF.

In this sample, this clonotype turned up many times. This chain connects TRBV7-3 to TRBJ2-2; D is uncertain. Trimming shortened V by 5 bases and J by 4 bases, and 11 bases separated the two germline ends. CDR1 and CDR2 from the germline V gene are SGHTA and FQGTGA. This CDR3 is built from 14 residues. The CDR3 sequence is CASSPLVSTGELFF. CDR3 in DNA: TGTGCCAGCAGCCCTTTGGTCTCCACCGGGGAGCTGTTTTTT.

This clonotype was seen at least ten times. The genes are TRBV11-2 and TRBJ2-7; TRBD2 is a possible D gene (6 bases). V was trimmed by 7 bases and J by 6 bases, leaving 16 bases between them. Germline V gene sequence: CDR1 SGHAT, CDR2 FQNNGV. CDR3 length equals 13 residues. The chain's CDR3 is CASTSRLVAEQYF. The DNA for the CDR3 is TGTGCCAGCACCTCGCGACTAGTCGCCGAGCAGTACTTC.

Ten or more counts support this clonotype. The CDR3 here is CASSGSSGPTGELFF. DNA for the CDR3: TGTGCCAGCAGTGGGTCTAGCGGCCCCACCGGGGAGCTGTTTTTT. The chain joins TRBV28 to TRBJ2-2; 7 bases match TRBD2. Germline CDR1 reads MDHEN; CDR2 reads SYDVKM. V shed 5 bases, J shed 4 bases, and the junction held 7 bases outside the gene matches. This CDR3 contains 15 residues.

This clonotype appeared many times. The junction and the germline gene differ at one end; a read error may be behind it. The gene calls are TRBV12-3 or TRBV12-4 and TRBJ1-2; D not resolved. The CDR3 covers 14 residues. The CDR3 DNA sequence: TGTGCCAGCAGTTCTGGACTATCCTATGAGGGCTACACTTTC. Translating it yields CASSSGLSYEGYTF.

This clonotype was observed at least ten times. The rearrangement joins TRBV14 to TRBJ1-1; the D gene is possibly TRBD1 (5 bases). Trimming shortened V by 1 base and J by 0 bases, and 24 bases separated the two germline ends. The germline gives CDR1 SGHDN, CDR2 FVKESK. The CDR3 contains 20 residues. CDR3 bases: TGTGCCAGCAGCCAAGCCGGACCGCGTGGGGGGAGGTTTATGAACACTGAAGCTTTCTTT. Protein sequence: CASSQAGPRGGRFMNTEAFF.

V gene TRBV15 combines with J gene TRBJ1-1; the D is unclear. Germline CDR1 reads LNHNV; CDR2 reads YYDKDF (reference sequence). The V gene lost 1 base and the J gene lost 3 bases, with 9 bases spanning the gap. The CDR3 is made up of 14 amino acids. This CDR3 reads CATSRVDIYTEAFF. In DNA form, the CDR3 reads TGTGCCACCAGCAGAGTTGACATTTACACTGAAGCTTTCTTT.

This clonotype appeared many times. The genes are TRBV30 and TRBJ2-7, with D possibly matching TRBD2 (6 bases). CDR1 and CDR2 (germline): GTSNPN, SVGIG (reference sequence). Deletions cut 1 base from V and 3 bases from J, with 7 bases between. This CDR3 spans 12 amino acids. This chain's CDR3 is CAWSGGLYEQYF. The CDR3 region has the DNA TGTGCCTGGAGTGGGGGACTCTACGAGCAGTACTTC.

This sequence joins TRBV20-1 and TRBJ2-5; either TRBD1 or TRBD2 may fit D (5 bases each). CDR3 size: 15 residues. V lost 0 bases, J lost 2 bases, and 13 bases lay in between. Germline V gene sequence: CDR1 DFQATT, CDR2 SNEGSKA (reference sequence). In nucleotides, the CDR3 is TGCAGTGCTAGAGATCAAAGGGGACCTCAAGAGACCCAGTACTTC. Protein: CSARDQRGPQETQYF.

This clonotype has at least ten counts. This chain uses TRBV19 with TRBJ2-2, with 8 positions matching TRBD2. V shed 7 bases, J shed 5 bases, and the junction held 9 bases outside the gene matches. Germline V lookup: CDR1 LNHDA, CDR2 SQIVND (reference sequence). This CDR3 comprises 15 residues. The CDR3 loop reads CASMAAGVGTGELFF. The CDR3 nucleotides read TGTGCCAGTATGGCAGCGGGAGTGGGGACCGGGGAGCTGTTTTTT. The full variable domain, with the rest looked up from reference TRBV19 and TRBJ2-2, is DGGITQSPKYLFRKEGQNVTLSCEQNLNHDAMYWYRQDPGQGLRLIYYSQIVNDFQKGDIAEGYSVSREKKESFPLTVTSAQKNPTAFYLCASMAAGVGTGELFFGEGSRLTVL.

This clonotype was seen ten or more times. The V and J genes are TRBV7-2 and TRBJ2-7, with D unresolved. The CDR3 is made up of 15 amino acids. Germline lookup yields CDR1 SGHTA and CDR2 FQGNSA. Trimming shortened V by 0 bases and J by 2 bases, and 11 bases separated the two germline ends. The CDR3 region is CASSLARGSPYEQYF. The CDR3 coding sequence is TGTGCCAGCAGCTTAGCACGCGGTTCCCCCTACGAGCAGTACTTC.